This T cell receptor beta chain was profiled in a study of CD8 T cells in Susac syndrome. Study in general: Patients with Susac syndrome were therapy-naive, on corticosteroids, or on intravenous immunoglobulin alone at the time that blood was drawn.

Germline V gene lookup returns CDR1 LNHDA and CDR2 SQIVND (reference sequence). V gave up 5 bases and J gave up 0 bases, with 4 bases separating them. This CDR3 is built from 13 residues. Reverse transcription of roughly 0.5 to 1 ug RNA was carried out with random hexamers. The amplification used immunoSEQ multiplex PCR on TCR beta CDR3; it spanned 54 Vbeta and 13 Jbeta. Via MiXCR, TCRdb re-called the immunoSEQ multiplex PCR reads, giving one row per CDR3 protein. The sample gives roughly 86,000 distinct CDR3 sequences, about 95% of which show up once; 0.62% is in the top ten. The sample was CD8+ T cells from PBMCs. The source of this sequence is a human donor with Susac syndrome. The chain uses TRBV19 and TRBJ1-4; D ambiguous. The DNA for the CDR3 is TGTGCCAGTAGTTTCGCAACTAATGAAAAACTGTTTTTT. Protein product: CASSFATNEKLFF.